This record concerns one TCR beta chain sequence. Its target is not known. The data stem from a study of a mutant IDH1 vaccine in newly diagnosed glioma. About the research overall: Vaccines began 4-6 weeks after radiotherapy alone, or with temozolomide cycles. Notes on the study in general: Vaccine-induced immune responses were detected in approximately 93% of patients.

Time point meaning: week 23, last vaccination. Each vaccine dose was 300 ug of mutant IDH1 20-mer peptide, with topical imiquimod. Profiling relied on immunoSEQ multiplex PCR, and the TCRdb table lists in-frame clones only, not all of them. This table holds approximately 66,000 clones, about 87% found once. This specimen was PBMCs, taken from a glioma patient whose treatment included an IDH1 peptide vaccine. The sequence was collected from a man aged 18 to 29 with glioma.

CDR3 protein: CSVASGGGTDTQYF. The DNA of the CDR3 is TGCAGCGTTGCTAGCGGGGGCGGGACAGATACGCAGTATTTT. The chain links TRBV29-1 to TRBJ2-3; 10 bases fit TRBD2. Germline CDR1 SQVTM, CDR2 ANQGSEA. Trimming at V came to 4 bases and at J to 3 bases, leaving 4 bases not matched to a gene. The CDR3 has 14 residues.